This T cell receptor beta chain came from a study of identical twins. cDNA carried unique molecular identifiers, and a universal primer site was added by template switching. TCRdb called the 5' RACE reads again in MiXCR, with one record for every CDR3 protein. The sample carries some 300,000 distinct CDR3 sequences, roughly an eighth recorded once. The CDR3 runs to 18 residues. Per germline, CDR1 MGHRA and CDR2 YSYEKL. With 2 bases clipped from V and 3 bases from J, the junction kept 10 bases outside the gene matches. A further study also used this sample, focusing on yellow fever vaccine responses in identical twins.

The chain is built from TRBV4-1 and TRBJ2-1; 10 bases are shared with TRBD1. The receptor comes from a woman between 18 and 29 years old in good health. The sequenced sample consisted of CD8+ T cells sorted from blood. The CDR3, as DNA: TGCGCCAGCAGCCAAAATGTTCCGGGACAGGGGAACTACAATGAGCAGTTCTTC. It translates to CASSQNVPGQGNYNEQFF.